This TCR beta chain was recorded in a study of response to subunit inactivated influenza vaccine. Study observations and caveats: Few additional T cells are recruited per seasonal influenza vaccination, authors suggested.

The CDR3 has 17 residues. From germline, CDR1 is DFQATT and CDR2 SNEGSKA (reference sequence). In TCRdb, the RT-PCR reads were re-called with MiXCR into one record per CDR3 protein. The sample lists about 530,000 distinct CDR3 sequences; 10% to 15% were seen once. Concerning this clonotype itself: Antigen specificity is unknown. A junction boundary mismatches the germline segment, possibly from a read error.

Here the sequenced sample was PBMCs from blood, taken more than 35 days after vaccination. This clonotype was obtained from a man aged 45-65 years who received an inactivated influenza vaccine. The rearrangement links TRBV20-1 to TRBJ2-3, with 7 nucleotides matching TRBD2. CDR3 nucleotide sequence: TGCTGTGCTAGGGACTTTACTAGCGCCGGGAATCCAGATACGCAGTATTTT. Translation: CCARDFTSAGNPDTQYF.